The T cell receptor beta chain under discussion was sequenced for a study of siplizumab effects on memory and regulatory T cells. Study findings and constraints: Roughly 80-97% of proliferating CD4+ or CD8+ clones lacked an assignable naive or memory phenotype. Naive T cells looked more diverse than memory cells, and they looked like major contributors to the alloresponse. Memory cells that were CD4+ and unstimulated gave rise to alloreactive sequences, which siplizumab significantly reduced.

In regard to this clone: Its cognate antigen is unknown.

The ends were cut back, 5 bases at V and 3 bases at J, with 16 bases in the middle. CDR3 size: 15 residues. Per germline, CDR1 SGHTA and CDR2 FQGTGA. Sequencing was performed with immunoSEQ multiplex PCR; in TCRdb, only in-frame clones are kept and a portion is missing. The sample yields 85,000 to 130,000 clones, around 92% seen once. The chain has TRBV7-3 and TRBJ2-5, with a weak D call TRBD2 (6 bases). This sequence originates from a human donor in good health. Some clones in this sample may be carry-over from other donors' samples. What was sequenced was CD4+ T cells sorted from blood. This chain's CDR3 is CASSRLADKKETQYF. CDR3 bases: TGTGCCAGCAGCCGATTAGCGGATAAGAAAGAGACCCAGTACTTC.